The 18 T cell receptor beta chains below were found in one sample sequenced in a study of blood T cell repertoires in COVID-19. Profiled with immunoSEQ multiplex PCR; TCRdb holds only in-frame clones, not every one. Of about 300,000 clones listed, roughly 90% are singletons. Sequencing used peripheral blood. All receptors come from a man between 18 and 35 years old who had recovered from COVID-19.

V is TRBV20-1 and J is TRBJ2-7; TRBD1 aligns across 7 bases. CDR1 is DFQATT, CDR2 SNEGSKA, per germline (reference sequence). This CDR3 has 9 amino acids. Here the CDR3 reads CRRGREQYF. The CDR3 region has the DNA TGCAGGAGGGGGCGGGAGCAGTACTTC.

V gene TRBV27 combines with J gene TRBJ2-5, with 10 bases identical to TRBD2. V dropped 4 bases and J dropped 1; count of bases not matched to a gene: 9. From germline, CDR1 is MNHEY and CDR2 SMNVEV (reference sequence). There are 17 residues in the CDR3. The CDR3 sequence is CASSSWKAGGPQETQYF. DNA of the CDR3: TGTGCCAGCAGTTCGTGGAAAGCGGGAGGGCCCCAAGAGACCCAGTACTTC.

The chain is built from TRBV6-2 or TRBV6-3 and TRBJ2-7; 11 positions agree with TRBD2. CDR3 size: 15 residues. Germline V CDR1 and CDR2: MNHEY, SVGEGT. V shed 5 bases and J 5 bases; nucleotides not matched to a gene: 8. CDR3 sequence reads: CASSDTSGGANEQYF. CDR3 bases: TGTGCCAGCAGTGATACTAGCGGGGGTGCCAACGAGCAGTACTTC.

The chain recombines TRBV9 with TRBJ2-1; 7 nucleotides line up with TRBD1. This CDR3 is 17 amino acids long. J was trimmed by 5 bases and V by 4 bases; bases with no gene match: 15. Germline V CDR1 and CDR2: SGDLS, YYNGEE. This CDR3 is CASSPLQIPGGNNEQFF. The CDR3 bases are TGTGCCAGCAGCCCCTTACAAATCCCAGGGGGTAACAATGAGCAGTTCTTC.

This clone has a single count. V is TRBV7-2 and J is TRBJ2-6; 10 nucleotides align to TRBD1. This CDR3 is 18 amino acids long. Germline values: CDR1 SGHTA, CDR2 FQGNSA. J was trimmed by 0 bases and V by 4 bases; bases with no gene match: 6. CDR3 in amino acids: CASSWDRGKSSGANVLTF. The DNA for the CDR3 is TGTGCCAGCAGCTGGGACAGGGGTAAAAGCTCTGGGGCCAACGTCCTGACTTTC.

The chain employs TRBV24-1 and TRBJ1-2, with D possibly matching TRBD1 (6 bases). V lost 7 bases and J 3 bases, leaving 20 bases between the germline ends. CDR3 size: 16 residues. Per the germline V gene, CDR1 is KGHDR and CDR2 is SFDVKD. This chain's CDR3 is CATSLEGTGLDYGYTF. The DNA for the CDR3 is TGTGCCACCAGCCTCGAAGGTACAGGGCTAGACTATGGCTACACCTTC.

The chain is built from TRBV25-1 and TRBJ2-5; 8 bases map to TRBD2. The CDR3 has 15 residues. With 7 bases clipped from V and 4 bases from J, the junction kept 11 bases outside the gene matches. Looked up from germline, CDR1 is MGHDK and CDR2 is SYGVNS. The DNA of the CDR3 is TGTGCCAGCACCCGAAGCGGGGGATCCCCAGAGACCCAGTACTTC. It encodes CASTRSGGSPETQYF.

The chain is built from TRBV12-3 or TRBV12-4 and TRBJ2-7; the match to TRBD1 covers 7 bases. Trimming took 2 bases from V and 5 from J; bases not matched to a gene: 3. The CDR3 runs 13 residues. CDR3 in DNA: TGTGCCAGCAGTTTAAGACAGGGCCACGAGCAGTACTTC. Amino acids: CASSLRQGHEQYF.

The J gene is TRBJ2-1, the V gene TRBV7-9; 10 nucleotides line up with TRBD2. This CDR3 comprises 15 residues. Germline CDR1 is SEHNR and CDR2 is FQNEAQ (reference sequence). J gave up 8 bases and V 0 bases, and 4 bases lay outside the gene matches. CDR3 in DNA: TGTGCCAGCAGCTTAGCTGCTAGCGGGAGTTATGAGCAGTTCTTC. Protein: CASSLAASGSYEQFF.

This chain joins TRBV25-1 and TRBJ2-1; no clear D. This CDR3 spans 13 amino acids. In germline, CDR1 is MGHDK, CDR2 SYGVNS. The V gene lost 5 bases and the J gene lost 7 bases, with 12 bases spanning the gap. The CDR3 loop reads CASSSIVRNEQFF. The CDR3 DNA follows: TGTGCCAGCAGTTCGATAGTCCGAAATGAGCAGTTCTTC.

This clone has just a few counts. The rearrangement uses TRBV25-1 and TRBJ1-5; TRBD1 matches at 8 bases. The CDR3 runs 15 residues. Germline V gene data show CDR1 as MGHDK and CDR2 as SYGVNS. The V gene end was trimmed by 3 bases and the J gene end by 2 bases; junction bases not matched to a gene: 3. CDR3 DNA: TGTGCCAGCAGTGATTCGGGACAGGGCAATCAGCCCCAGCATTTT. Amino acid sequence: CASSDSGQGNQPQHF.

On this clone itself: Other DNA sequences in this sample translate to the same CDR3. This sequence joins TRBV12-3 or TRBV12-4 and TRBJ1-1, with 8 bases aligning to TRBD1. The V segment lost 1 base and the J segment 5 bases; nucleotides outside the gene matches: 0. The CDR3 sequence is 13 residues long. CDR3 nucleotides: TGTGCCAGCAGTTTAGGACAGGGGACTGAAGCTTTCTTT. It yields the protein CASSLGQGTEAFF.

This clone was seen a handful of times. The chain employs TRBV5-1 and TRBJ2-6, with D possibly TRBD1 on 5 matching bases. Per the germline V gene, CDR1 is SGHRS and CDR2 is YFSETQ. The V gene lost 4 bases and the J gene lost 0 bases, with 8 bases spanning the gap. This CDR3 contains 15 residues. The DNA of the CDR3 is TGCGCCAGCAGCAACGGACACTCTGGGGCCAACGTCCTGACTTTC. It codes for CASSNGHSGANVLTF.

V usage is TRBV12-5 and J usage is TRBJ1-5, with 7 bases matching TRBD1. The length of the CDR3 is 15 residues. The J segment lost 1 base and the V segment lost 6 bases, leaving 6 bases of the junction unmatched. Germline CDR1 and CDR2: LGHNT and FRNRAP. CDR3 sequence: CASGLDRTSNQPQHF. The CDR3 region has the DNA TGTGCTAGTGGCCTGGACAGGACGAGCAATCAGCCCCAGCATTTT.

This clone was observed a single time. The V call is TRBV7-6, the J call TRBJ1-4; D remains ambiguous. The length of the CDR3 is 14 residues. V was pared by 6 bases and J by 1 base, with 9 bases between. Germline CDR1 SGHVS, CDR2 FNYEAQ. DNA of the CDR3: TGTGCCAGCAGTCGTTCAGGAACTAATGAAAAACTGTTTTTT. Its translation: CASSRSGTNEKLFF.

CDR3 region: CASSPRVAGQETQYF. CDR3 DNA: TGTGCCAGCTCACCACGAGTAGCGGGACAAGAGACCCAGTACTTC. The genes are TRBV18 and TRBJ2-5, with 8 bases lining up with TRBD2. This CDR3 contains 15 residues. With V trimmed by 1 base and J by 2 bases, 3 bases remained unmatched. Germline V CDR1 and CDR2: KGHSH, LQKENI.

This clone appeared a few times. Distinct nucleotide sequences in the sample also encode this CDR3. The chain employs TRBV4-2 and TRBJ1-1; D may be TRBD1 (6 bases). Germline V gives CDR1 LGHNA, CDR2 YNFKEQ. The CDR3 extends over 14 amino acids. Trimming shortened V by 0 bases and J by 5 bases, and 10 bases separated the two germline ends. CDR3 in DNA: TGTGCCAGCAGCCAAGAAGTTCAGGGGACTGAAGCTTTCTTT. It encodes CASSQEVQGTEAFF.

The chain is built from TRBV27 and TRBJ2-7, with D uncertain. The V and J ends lost 4 bases and 0 bases respectively, with 10 bases between them. Germline-derived CDR1 and CDR2 are MNHEY and SMNVEV (reference sequence). The CDR3 sequence is 14 residues long. In DNA, the CDR3 is TGTGCCAGCAGTTACTATGGTAGCTCCTACGAGCAGTACTTC. Its translation is CASSYYGSSYEQYF.